Listed below are T cell receptor beta chains from one sample, sequenced in a study of cytomegalovirus exposure and HLA in healthy donors. Here immunoSEQ multiplex PCR was the method, and the copy in TCRdb shows in-frame clones only, minus some. The sample consists of about 240,000 clones, approximately 87% of them appearing once. Source material: PBMCs. Source of these receptors: a man younger than 35 in good health and CMV-seronegative. Both conserved end residues are part of each CDR3. D genes are given only for firm matches. Clone size appears in some rows only: once, few, many, or a class for an expanded clone.

TRBD1	NA	TRBV28	TRBJ2-7	CASSLPSGTGLSEQYF	TGTGCCAGCAGTTTACCCTCCGGGACAGGGCTCTCCGAGCAGTACTTC
TRBD2	once	TRBV30	TRBJ2-4	CAWSPGTSGNIQYF	TGTGCCTGGAGCCCAGGGACTAGCGGAAACATTCAGTACTTC
NA	once	TRBV6-1	TRBJ1-2	CASSELIRDGYTF	TGTGCCAGCAGTGAATTGATCAGGGATGGCTACACCTTC
TRBD1	NA	TRBV29-1	TRBJ2-7	CSVEDWGQGCSEQYF	TGCAGCGTTGAAGATTGGGGACAGGGTTGCTCCGAGCAGTACTTC
NA	NA	TRBV27	TRBJ2-7	CASSRFRGYEQYF	TGTGCCAGCAGTCGGTTCAGGGGCTACGAGCAGTACTTC
NA	NA	TRBV6-4	TRBJ1-5	CASSDGDQPQHF	TGTGCCAGCAGTGACGGAGATCAGCCCCAGCATTTT
NA	NA	TRBV18	TRBJ2-1	CASSPPGSYNEQFF	TGTGCCAGCTCACCGCCCGGCTCCTACAATGAGCAGTTCTTC
TRBD2	NA	TRBV27	TRBJ2-7	CASSLTLAGASEQYF	TGTGCCAGCAGTTTAACCCTAGCGGGAGCGTCTGAGCAGTACTTC
NA	NA	TRBV5-1	TRBJ2-1	CASSLGTGMSYNEQFF	TGCGCCAGCAGCTTAGGAACAGGTATGTCCTACAATGAGCAGTTCTTC
TRBD2	once	TRBV5-4	TRBJ2-5	CASSLAVAGAAETQYF	TGTGCCAGCAGCTTGGCAGTAGCGGGAGCTGCGGAGACCCAGTACTTC
TRBD2	NA	TRBV30	TRBJ2-7	CAWSAYPGLAGGPGIYEQYF	TGTGCCTGGAGTGCTTACCCGGGACTAGCGGGAGGGCCCGGAATCTACGAGCAGTACTTC
TRBD2	NA	TRBV27	TRBJ2-7	CASSPRTSGAYEQYF	TGTGCCAGCAGTCCACGGACTAGCGGCGCCTACGAGCAGTACTTC
NA	NA	TRBV12-5	TRBJ2-1	CASGSGGAPGNEQFF	TGTGCTAGTGGTTCTGGGGGGGCTCCGGGGAATGAGCAGTTCTTC
TRBD2	NA	TRBV11-3	TRBJ2-5	CASSRSNGLAQETQYF	TGTGCCAGCAGCCGATCCAACGGACTAGCCCAAGAGACCCAGTACTTC
NA	NA	TRBV29-1	TRBJ1-1	CSVALNTEAFF	TGCAGCGTGGCATTAAACACTGAAGCTTTCTTT
NA	NA	TRBV14	TRBJ2-7	CASSPKVRGEQYF	TGTGCCAGCAGCCCTAAGGTTAGAGGGGAGCAGTACTTC
TRBD1	NA	TRBV7-2	TRBJ2-2	CASSLAWAGGDTGELFF	TGTGCCAGCAGCTTAGCCTGGGCAGGGGGAGACACCGGGGAGCTGTTTTTT
NA	NA	TRBV27	TRBJ2-7	CASSAVSQGRNEQYF	TGTGCCAGCTCCGCGGTATCTCAGGGGAGAAACGAGCAGTACTTC
NA	NA	TRBV2	TRBJ1-5	CASSGGGPIQPQHF	TGTGCCAGCAGTGGGGGGGGACCTATTCAGCCCCAGCATTTT
TRBD1	NA	TRBV5-1	TRBJ2-1	CASSLPTGYNEQFF	TGCGCCAGCAGCCTACCGACAGGGTACAATGAGCAGTTCTTC
NA	NA	TRBV7-3	TRBJ2-2	CASSWENGELFF	TGTGCCAGCAGCTGGGAGAACGGGGAGCTGTTTTTT
NA	NA	TRBV10-1	TRBJ2-5	CATRWTQYF	TGCGCCACCCGGTGGACCCAGTACTTC
TRBD2	NA	TRBV7-9	TRBJ2-7	CASSLASGGFQYEQYF	TGTGCCAGCAGCTTAGCCTCGGGAGGGTTCCAATACGAGCAGTACTTC
TRBD2	NA	TRBV10-3	TRBJ2-1	CAIRKTSGYNEQFF	TGTGCCATCAGAAAGACTAGCGGGTACAATGAGCAGTTCTTC
NA	NA	TRBV5-1	TRBJ1-1	CASSFREMNTEAFF	TGCGCCAGCAGCTTCCGGGAGATGAACACTGAAGCTTTCTTT
TRBD2	NA	TRBV27	TRBJ2-1	CASSLYLAGGVNEQFF	TGTGCCAGCAGTTTATATCTAGCGGGGGGGGTTAATGAGCAGTTCTTC
TRBD1	NA	TRBV7-2	TRBJ2-2	CASSLARGSGELFF	TGTGCCAGCAGCTTAGCCAGGGGGAGCGGGGAGCTGTTTTTT
TRBD1	once	TRBV2	TRBJ2-4	CASGTVDIQYF	TGTGCCAGCGGGACAGTTGACATTCAGTACTTC
NA	NA	TRBV11-2	TRBJ2-7	CASSGLRTYEQYF	TGTGCCAGCAGCGGACTAAGGACCTACGAGCAGTACTTC
NA	once	TRBV6-5	TRBJ1-4	CASSYSGGSGEKLFF	TGTGCCAGCAGTTACTCAGGAGGGTCTGGTGAAAAACTGTTTTTT